Each of the 23 T cell receptor beta chains below was sequenced from the same sample in a study of immune evolution from preneoplasia to lung adenocarcinoma. Produced via immunoSEQ multiplex PCR; TCRdb's table is partial and in-frame only. Of several thousand clones detected, around 78% appear once; the ten largest clones hold under 8.5%. Sequences were obtained from FFPE minimally invasive lung adenocarcinoma tissue. These receptors all stem from a person aged 55-79 years with lung adenocarcinoma.

V usage is TRBV10-2 and J usage is TRBJ2-1; TRBD1 or TRBD2 may be the D gene (5 bases each). From germline, CDR1 is WSHSY and CDR2 SAAADI. This CDR3 spans 15 amino acids. V dropped 0 bases and J dropped 1 base, with 7 bases sitting between them. CDR3 sequence (DNA): TGCGCCAGCAGTGAGTCGTGGGGGTCCTACAATGAGCAGTTCTTC. Its protein is CASSESWGSYNEQFF.

The rearrangement uses TRBV9 and TRBJ1-1, with no clear D. CDR3 length: 13 residues. Trimming cost V 2 bases and J 1 base, with 6 bases left between them. From germline, CDR1 is SGDLS and CDR2 YYNGEE. CDR3 in amino acids: CASSVMGNTEAFF. CDR3 DNA sequence: TGTGCCAGCAGCGTGATGGGGAACACTGAAGCTTTCTTT.

This clone was seen just once. The chain links TRBV5-1 to TRBJ2-3, with D tentatively TRBD2 (5 bases). This CDR3 spans 16 amino acids. In germline, CDR1 is SGHRS, CDR2 YFSETQ. The V gene lost 0 bases and the J gene lost 5 bases, with 16 bases spanning the gap. The CDR3 here is CASSLGIGLEGDTQYF. In nucleotides, the CDR3 is TGCGCCAGCAGCTTGGGGATTGGACTCGAAGGAGATACGCAGTATTTT.

V gene TRBV27 combines with J gene TRBJ1-2, with 8 bases aligning to TRBD1. The germline V gene encodes CDR1 MNHEY and CDR2 SMNVEV (reference sequence). This CDR3 contains 16 residues. The ends lost 2 bases at V and 5 bases at J; junction bases unmatched: 10. CDR3 region: CASSLDGAGGAYGYTF. In nucleotides, the CDR3 is TGTGCCAGCAGTTTAGATGGGGCAGGGGGCGCGTATGGCTACACCTTC.

V gene TRBV30 combines with J gene TRBJ2-1; TRBD2 matches 7 bases. Germline-derived CDR1 and CDR2 are GTSNPN and SVGIG (reference sequence). V was pared by 1 base and J by 3 bases, with 12 bases of the junction left unmatched. CDR3 length: 17 residues. CDR3 DNA sequence: TGTGCCTGGAGTGGCGGGAGTTATTCTGGCGGCTACAATGAGCAGTTCTTC. Translated, it gives CAWSGGSYSGGYNEQFF. Variable domain in full (rest from reference TRBV30 and TRBJ2-1): SQTIHQWPATLVQPVGSPLSLECTVEGTSNPNLYWYRQAAGRGLQLLFYSVGIGQISSEVPQNLSASRPQDRQFILSSKKLLLSDSGFYLCAWSGGSYSGGYNEQFFGPGTRLTVL.

The CDR3 DNA reads as TGTGCCAGCTCACTACAGGAATTGAGCGAGCAGTACTTC. Amino acid sequence: CASSLQELSEQYF. The rearrangement links TRBV18 to TRBJ2-7; TRBD1 is a possible D gene (5 bases). Trimming removed 4 bases from V and 6 bases from J, with 13 bases in between. Looked up from germline, CDR1 is KGHSH and CDR2 is LQKENI. CDR3 length: 13 residues. Looking up the rest from reference TRBV18 and TRBJ2-7 gives the full variable domain: NAGVMQNPRHLVRRRGQEARLRCSPMKGHSHVYWYRQLPEEGLKFMVYLQKENIIDESGMPKERFSAEFPKEGPSILRIQQVVRGDSAAYFCASSLQELSEQYFGPGTRLTVT.

This clone was seen more than once but under ten times. J is TRBJ2-1 and V is TRBV6-5; D might be TRBD2 (5 bases). The CDR3 has 15 residues. Germline V lookup: CDR1 MNHEY, CDR2 SVGAGI. V lost 0 bases and J lost 2, with 8 bases in between. CDR3 nucleotides: TGTGCCAGCAGTTACTCTCGGAGGCCCTACAATGAGCAGTTCTTC. Residues: CASSYSRRPYNEQFF.

This clone was seen a single time. This chain joins TRBV30 and TRBJ1-5, with D perhaps TRBD1 (5 bases). From germline, CDR1 is GTSNPN and CDR2 SVGIG (reference sequence). CDR3 length: 13 amino acids. V lost 1 base, J lost 1 base, and 5 bases lay in between. The DNA of the CDR3 is TGTGCCTGGAGTGGGGACAGCAATCAGCCCCAGCATTTT. This encodes CAWSGDSNQPQHF.

The V call is TRBV15, the J call TRBJ1-3; no firm D call. The germline V gene encodes CDR1 LNHNV and CDR2 YYDKDF (reference sequence). Trimming pared 0 bases from V and 4 bases from J, leaving 19 bases between. The CDR3 is 18 amino acids. The CDR3 protein is CATSREAFRITGGNTIYF. Written as DNA, the CDR3 is TGTGCCACCAGCAGAGAAGCATTTAGGATAACCGGAGGAAACACCATATATTTT. Together with reference TRBV15 and TRBJ1-3, the CDR3 gives the full variable domain: DAMVIQNPRYQVTQFGKPVTLSCSQTLNHNVMYWYQQKSSQAPKLLFHYYDKDFNNEADTPDNFQSRRPNTSFCFLDIRSPGLGDTAMYLCATSREAFRITGGNTIYFGEGSWLTVV.

Comment on this clone: The same CDR3 also results from other DNA sequences found in this sample. The chain recombines TRBV28 with TRBJ1-5, with D hard to call. The CDR3 has 12 amino acids. CDR1 is MDHEN, CDR2 SYDVKM, per germline. V was shortened by 5 bases and J by 6 bases, with 8 bases between the two germline ends. The CDR3 DNA sequence: TGTGCCAGCAGTGTAGGCAGTCAGCCCCAGCATTTT. Its protein is CASSVGSQPQHF.

This clone has a handful of counts. The chain combines TRBV11-3 with TRBJ1-2; D may be TRBD1 (5 bases). V was cut by 0 bases and J by 4 bases, with 12 bases left in between. Germline CDR1 and CDR2: SGHNT and YENEEA. The CDR3 is 15 amino acids. The CDR3 bases are TGTGCCAGCAGCTTAGATCAGGGCGGATCCTATGGCTACACCTTC. Protein: CASSLDQGGSYGYTF.

There are a few counts of this clone. The chain is built from TRBV5-6 and TRBJ2-7; unclear D gene. Germline assignment: CDR1 SGHDT and CDR2 YYEEEE. Trimming pared 0 bases from V and 4 bases from J, leaving 17 bases between. The CDR3 has 16 amino acids. The CDR3: CASSLVLAGAEYEQYF. The CDR3 nucleotides are TGTGCCAGCAGCTTGGTTTTGGCAGGCGCGGAGTACGAGCAGTACTTC.

The chain is built from TRBV27 and TRBJ2-1; D gene unclear. Germline assignment: CDR1 MNHEY and CDR2 SMNVEV (reference sequence). The V and J ends lost 6 bases and 3 bases respectively, with 15 bases between them. CDR3 length: 15 residues. CDR3 residues: CASRANKKGYNEQFF. In nucleotides, the CDR3 is TGTGCCAGCAGAGCCAACAAGAAAGGCTACAATGAGCAGTTCTTC.

The CDR3 spells CASSPRGSPGDTQYF. For the CDR3, the DNA is TGTGCCAGCAGCCCCCGAGGTAGCCCCGGAGATACGCAGTATTTT. V and J are TRBV9 and TRBJ2-3; the D is unclear. CDR1 is SGDLS and CDR2 is YYNGEE in the germline V gene. Trimming took 4 bases from V and 5 from J, leaving 17 bases between them. The CDR3 covers 15 residues.

The J gene is TRBJ1-5, the V gene TRBV2; 9 nucleotides agree with TRBD1. V gave up 6 bases and J gave up 3 bases; unmatched junction bases: 9. This CDR3 has 16 residues. In germline, CDR1 is SNHLY, CDR2 FYNNEI. This CDR3 reads CASRKQGAGYNQPQHF. In nucleotides, the CDR3 is TGTGCCAGCAGAAAACAGGGGGCAGGTTACAATCAGCCCCAGCATTTT.

V usage is TRBV30 and J usage is TRBJ2-2; D not resolved. The CDR3 is made up of 13 amino acids. Trimming removed 2 bases from V and 5 bases from J, with 9 bases in between. CDR1 GTSNPN and CDR2 SVGIG come from the germline V gene (reference sequence). The DNA for the CDR3 is TGTGCCTGGAGTCCCAGCAAAACCGGGGAGCTGTTTTTT. Protein sequence: CAWSPSKTGELFF.

The table lists this clone with a few counts. This CDR3 reads CASSLGSEYTEAFF. The DNA for the CDR3 is TGTGCCAGCAGCTTAGGGTCCGAGTACACTGAAGCTTTCTTT. The chain employs TRBV7-6 and TRBJ1-1; D is unclear. With 1 base removed from V and 3 bases from J, the gap between germline ends came to 9 bases. The CDR3 length is 14 residues. The V gene's germline CDR1 is SGHVS and CDR2 FNYEAQ.

In DNA, the CDR3 is TGTGCCAGCACCCAACAGCTTCAGCCCCAGCATTTT. Protein product: CASTQQLQPQHF. The chain joins TRBV28 to TRBJ1-5; D call uncertain. Trimming shortened V by 7 bases and J by 6 bases, and 10 bases separated the two germline ends. The CDR3 is made up of 12 amino acids. The germline V gene has CDR1 MDHEN and CDR2 SYDVKM.

This chain links TRBV7-8 with TRBJ2-5; 7 bases agree with TRBD2. Germline CDR1 SGHVS, CDR2 FQNEAQ. Trimming at V came to 4 bases and at J to 1 base, leaving 18 bases not matched to a gene. This CDR3 is 19 amino acids long. The CDR3 region has the DNA TGTGCCAGCAGCTCCCTCCCCCCTGCGGGAGAGCCCTTCCAAGAGACCCAGTACTTC. It encodes CASSSLPPAGEPFQETQYF.

V gene TRBV4-1 combines with J gene TRBJ2-6, with D unclear. The CDR3 covers 13 residues. V lost 4 bases to trimming and J lost 4 bases, with 5 bases between them. From germline, CDR1 is MGHRA and CDR2 YSYEKL. This CDR3 is CASSRIGANVLTF. Written as DNA, the CDR3 is TGCGCCAGCAGCCGAATAGGGGCCAACGTCCTGACTTTC.

The CDR3, as DNA: TGTGCCAGCAGCTCGATTATAGTAAGGGATGAGCAGTTCTTC. This codes for CASSSIIVRDEQFF. The V gene is TRBV7-9, the J gene TRBJ2-1; no clear D. CDR1 is SEHNR and CDR2 is FQNEAQ in the germline V gene (reference sequence). V gave up 4 bases and J gave up 8 bases, with 15 bases separating them. The CDR3 totals 14 residues.

V is TRBV29-1 and J is TRBJ2-3, with TRBD2 matching over 7 bases. Losses at the gene ends were 4 bases for V and 2 bases for J; bases not matched to a gene: 6. The CDR3 runs 14 residues. Germline V lookup: CDR1 SQVTM, CDR2 ANQGSEA. The CDR3 sequence: CSVGGGIATDTQYF. CDR3 nucleotide sequence: TGCAGCGTTGGGGGGGGGATTGCCACAGATACGCAGTATTTT.

This clone came up once. This sequence joins TRBV6-1 and TRBJ2-7; D is undetermined. Germline loops: CDR1 MNHNS, CDR2 SASEGT. Trimming left V 7 bases short and J 2 bases short, with 18 bases between. The CDR3 contains 15 residues. The CDR3 DNA follows: TGTGCCAGCAAATTCCTCATTGGTTTAGCCTACGAGCAGTACTTC. Translated: CASKFLIGLAYEQYF.